A selection of T cell receptor beta chains follows, all from one sample in a study of T cell repertoires in cytomegalovirus infection. TCRdb used MiXCR to reprocess the reads, holding one entry per CDR3 protein. This table holds 510,000 or so distinct CDR3 sequences, around 27% found once. Material: PBMCs. The receptors shown here come from a human donor in good health (CMV status not recorded). Some clones in this sample may be carry-over from other donors' samples. Both conserved end residues are part of each CDR3. D genes are given only for firm matches. Size tells how often a clone was seen (once, few, many) or the class of an expanded clone, and some rows leave it out.

D: TRBD1; J: TRBJ2-7; size: -; V: TRBV6-2/TRBV6-3; DNA: TGTGCCAGCAACGACCAGGGGGCAGCCTTTCTCTCCTACGAGCAGTACTTC; CDR3: CASNDQGAAFLSYEQYF
D: TRBD1; J: TRBJ1-1; size: -; V: TRBV20-1; DNA: TGCAGTGCTTCCGGGACAGGGCTCACTGAAGCTTTCTTT; CDR3: CSASGTGLTEAFF
D: -; J: TRBJ2-1; size: -; V: TRBV28; DNA: TGTGCCAGCAGTTACTTAGCCCCTGAGCAGTTCTTC; CDR3: CASSYLAPEQFF
D: -; J: TRBJ2-1; size: -; V: TRBV7-9; DNA: TGTGCCAGCAGCGCCGCAGGGCCAAGTCGCTACAATGAGCAGTTCTTC; CDR3: CASSAAGPSRYNEQFF
D: TRBD2; J: TRBJ2-3; size: few; V: TRBV7-2; DNA: TGTGCCAGCAGCTCCGGACTAGCGGGAGTGATGGATACGCAGTATTTT; CDR3: CASSSGLAGVMDTQYF
D: -; J: TRBJ1-1; size: few; V: TRBV7-9; DNA: TGTGCCAGCAGCTGGGAGATGAACACTGAAGCTTTCTTT; CDR3: CASSWEMNTEAFF
D: -; J: TRBJ1-5; size: once; V: TRBV4-3; DNA: TGCGCCAGCAGCCAAGGGGTAGGGTCCGGCGGGAACAATCAGCCCCAGCATTTT; CDR3: CASSQGVGSGGNNQPQHF
D: -; J: TRBJ2-5; size: few; V: TRBV7-8; DNA: TGTGCCAGCAGCTTAGGAGGGGCCCTCATAGGTTGGGAGACCCAGTACTTC; CDR3: CASSLGGALIGWETQYF
D: -; J: TRBJ2-5; size: few; V: TRBV12-3/TRBV12-4; DNA: TGTGCCAGCAGTCCAGCCTTGACTAGAGGAGAGACCCAGTACTTC; CDR3: CASSPALTRGETQYF
D: TRBD2; J: TRBJ2-1; size: many; V: TRBV7-3; DNA: TGTGCCAGCAGCTACAACCTAGCGGGAGGGGGGAATGAGCAGTTCTTC; CDR3: CASSYNLAGGGNEQFF
D: TRBD2; J: TRBJ2-3; size: few; V: TRBV4-1; DNA: TGCGCCAGCAGCCAAGGGGGACTAGCGGGAGCAGATACGCAGTATTTT; CDR3: CASSQGGLAGADTQYF
D: TRBD1; J: TRBJ1-5; size: -; V: TRBV6-2/TRBV6-3; DNA: TGTGCCAGCAGACATAGAACAGGGGTAACTGGCAATCAGCCCCAGCATTTT; CDR3: CASRHRTGVTGNQPQHF
D: TRBD2; J: TRBJ2-3; size: few; V: TRBV7-9; DNA: TGTGCCAGCAGCCCCCTCGGGACTAGCGGGAAGGATACGCAGTATTTT; CDR3: CASSPLGTSGKDTQYF
D: -; J: TRBJ1-2; size: many; V: TRBV12-3/TRBV12-4; DNA: TGTGCCAGCAGTGTCCTTGGGGGTGGCTACACCTTC; CDR3: CASSVLGGGYTF
D: -; J: TRBJ2-7; size: few; V: TRBV18; DNA: TGTGCCAGCTCAGCGCCTTCAGGGCAGGGATCCTACGAGCAGTACTTC; CDR3: CASSAPSGQGSYEQYF
D: TRBD1; J: TRBJ2-1; size: few; V: TRBV7-2; DNA: TGTGCCAGCAGCTCGGGACAGGGAGTGTGGAATGAGCAGTTCTTC; CDR3: CASSSGQGVWNEQFF
D: -; J: TRBJ2-2; size: -; V: TRBV20-1; DNA: TGCAGTGCTAGACTAGTTGTCACCGGGGAGCTGTTTTTT; CDR3: CSARLVVTGELFF
D: TRBD1; J: TRBJ1-1; size: -; V: TRBV6-2/TRBV6-3; DNA: TGTGCCAGCAGACGAATGGATCCCGGGACAGCCTTCGTGAACACTGAAGCTTTCTTT; CDR3: CASRRMDPGTAFVNTEAFF
D: TRBD2; J: TRBJ2-1; size: -; V: TRBV29-1; DNA: TGCAGCGTTGAACTGGTTGGTGGGAGGGCCTTGAGCGGGAGGTATCCCACAATCTACAATGAGCAGTTCTTC; CDR3: CSVELVGGRALSGRYPTIYNEQFF
D: TRBD2; J: TRBJ2-1; size: -; V: TRBV7-9; DNA: TGTGCCAGCAGCTTGGGGACTAGCGACAGGAATGAGCAGTTCTTC; CDR3: CASSLGTSDRNEQFF
D: TRBD1; J: TRBJ2-1; size: -; V: TRBV29-1; DNA: TGCAGCGTTGACGACGGGACAGGTCGAAATGAGCAGTTCTTC; CDR3: CSVDDGTGRNEQFF
D: -; J: TRBJ2-1; size: many; V: TRBV7-9; DNA: TGTGCCAGCAGCTTGAGCGAGACCTCCTACAATGAGCAGTTCTTC; CDR3: CASSLSETSYNEQFF
D: TRBD1; J: TRBJ1-5; size: -; V: TRBV7-8; DNA: TGTGCCAGCAGCTTAGGGGGACAGCAAAATCAGCCCCAGCATTTT; CDR3: CASSLGGQQNQPQHF
D: -; J: TRBJ2-2; size: -; V: TRBV11-3; DNA: TGTGCCAGCAGCTTAGAAATGTCCGGGGAGCTGTTTTTT; CDR3: CASSLEMSGELFF
D: -; J: TRBJ2-2; size: many; V: TRBV7-2; DNA: TGTGCCAGCAGCTTAGACCGGGGGAACACCGGGGAGCTGTTTTTT; CDR3: CASSLDRGNTGELFF
D: -; J: TRBJ1-5; size: many; V: TRBV7-2; DNA: TGTGCCAGCAGCCTACGGACGTGGCAGCCCCAGCATTTT; CDR3: CASSLRTWQPQHF
D: -; J: TRBJ2-2; size: few; V: TRBV6-2/TRBV6-3; DNA: TGTGCCAGCAGTTACTCTAGCGTTGCCGCGAACACCGGGGAGCTGTTTTTT; CDR3: CASSYSSVAANTGELFF
D: -; J: TRBJ1-4; size: few; V: TRBV7-6; DNA: TGTGCCAGCAGCTTGTACGGAGGAAATGAAAAACTGTTTTTT; CDR3: CASSLYGGNEKLFF
D: -; J: TRBJ1-1; size: -; V: TRBV7-6; DNA: TGTGCCAGCAGCCCCCCGGGGCTGGAAGCTTTCTTT; CDR3: CASSPPGLEAFF
D: -; J: TRBJ2-3; size: -; V: TRBV18; DNA: TGTGCCAGCTCACCACCGGGCCCAGATACGCAGTATTTT; CDR3: CASSPPGPDTQYF
D: -; J: TRBJ2-3; size: -; V: TRBV7-6; DNA: TGTGCCAGCAGTACCTGGAAGACAACAGATACGCAGTATTTT; CDR3: CASSTWKTTDTQYF
D: -; J: TRBJ1-1; size: few; V: TRBV3-1; DNA: TGTGCCAGCAGCCAAGATCAAGGCGCTGAAGCTTTCTTT; CDR3: CASSQDQGAEAFF
D: TRBD2; J: TRBJ2-1; size: -; V: TRBV3-1; DNA: TGTGCCAGCACTCCAGGGACTAGCGGGGTCCGGGAGCAGTTCTTC; CDR3: CASTPGTSGVREQFF
D: -; J: TRBJ1-3; size: -; V: TRBV12-3/TRBV12-4; DNA: TGTGCCAGCAGGCCTAACTCTGGAAACACCATATATTTT; CDR3: CASRPNSGNTIYF
D: TRBD1; J: TRBJ2-2; size: few; V: TRBV24-1; DNA: TGTGCCACCAGTGACCCCAACCCGCGGACAGGGAGCACCGGGGAGCTGTTTTTT; CDR3: CATSDPNPRTGSTGELFF
D: TRBD1; J: TRBJ1-5; size: -; V: TRBV19; DNA: TGTGCCAGTAGTACCTCTAACCCGGGACAGAGAAATCAGCCCCAGCATTTT; CDR3: CASSTSNPGQRNQPQHF
D: TRBD1; J: TRBJ1-2; size: many; V: TRBV7-2; DNA: TGTGCCAGCAGCTTAGTACAGGGGAGTTACTATGGCTACACCTTC; CDR3: CASSLVQGSYYGYTF
D: -; J: TRBJ1-5; size: -; V: TRBV12-5; DNA: TGTGCTAGTGGTTTTGGGGGGCAATTTGGTCAGCCCCAGCATTTT; CDR3: CASGFGGQFGQPQHF
D: -; J: TRBJ1-2; size: many; V: TRBV7-2; DNA: TGTGCCAGCAGCTTAGCAGGGTATGGCTACACCTTC; CDR3: CASSLAGYGYTF
D: -; J: TRBJ2-3; size: -; V: TRBV5-1; DNA: TGCGCCAGCAGCTTGGGTGTGGCCGCGCAGTATTTT; CDR3: CASSLGVAAQYF
D: -; J: TRBJ1-1; size: -; V: TRBV27; DNA: TGTGCCAGCAGCCCGAGGAGGGGAGGCACTGAAGCTTTCTTT; CDR3: CASSPRRGGTEAFF
D: -; J: TRBJ2-3; size: -; V: TRBV12-3/TRBV12-4; DNA: TGTGCCAGCAGTCAGGGACGGGGGATGGATACGCAGTATTTT; CDR3: CASSQGRGMDTQYF
D: -; J: TRBJ2-6; size: -; V: TRBV29-1; DNA: TGCAGCGTTGTAGACTCTGGGGCCAACGTCCTGACTTTC; CDR3: CSVVDSGANVLTF
D: TRBD2; J: TRBJ2-3; size: few; V: TRBV20-1; DNA: TGCAGTGCTCTCGGGACTAGGGCCCCACCACACACAGATACGCAGTATTTT; CDR3: CSALGTRAPPHTDTQYF
D: -; J: TRBJ1-5; size: -; V: TRBV24-1; DNA: TGTGCCACCAGTGATCAGGGAAAACAGCCCCAGCATTTT; CDR3: CATSDQGKQPQHF
D: -; J: TRBJ2-1; size: -; V: TRBV6-2/TRBV6-3; DNA: TGTGCCAGCAGTATAAGGGGGGGCCCAACACATGAGCAGTTCTTC; CDR3: CASSIRGGPTHEQFF
D: TRBD2; J: TRBJ2-7; size: -; V: TRBV6-5; DNA: TGTGCCAGCAGTTACTCCGGGGGGAGATACGAGCAGTACTTC; CDR3: CASSYSGGRYEQYF
D: -; J: TRBJ2-1; size: -; V: TRBV7-2; DNA: TGTGCCAGCAGTTATAGCTCGAGCTCCTACAATGAGCAGTTCTTC; CDR3: CASSYSSSSYNEQFF
D: -; J: TRBJ1-6; size: -; V: TRBV7-9; DNA: TGTGCCAGCAGCCGTCAGATAAGCGTTGATTCACCCCTCCACTTT; CDR3: CASSRQISVDSPLHF
D: -; J: TRBJ2-1; size: few; V: TRBV15; DNA: TGTGCCACCAGCAGTTTTCTAGAGTACAATGAGCAGTTCTTC; CDR3: CATSSFLEYNEQFF
D: -; J: TRBJ2-2; size: -; V: TRBV7-6; DNA: TGTGCCAGCAGCTTGAATCCAGACTTTAGCACCGGGGAGCTGTTTTTT; CDR3: CASSLNPDFSTGELFF